Below, 18 T cell receptor beta chains from the same sample are listed, as sequenced in a study of blood T cell repertoires in COVID-19 (dated by TCRdb to the early 2020s). The method was the immunoSEQ multiplex PCR assay. What TCRdb holds here is the immuneACCESS table cut down to in-frame rearrangements. Part of the clones is not present; checked against another copy, under half of the missing clones reflect an unresolved V gene, and the others are unexplained. Within this sample are about 88,000 clones, with less than 95% of them counted one time only. Of the sample, over 6.5% falls within the top ten clones. What was sequenced was peripheral blood. The receptors derive from a man in his late teens or twenties with COVID-19, enrolled during active disease.

The rearrangement joins TRBV10-3 to TRBJ2-2; D possibly corresponds to TRBD1 (6 bases). V gave up 8 bases and J gave up 0 bases, with 28 bases separating them. The CDR3 spans 20 residues. Germline CDR1 is ENHRY and CDR2 is SYGVKD. For the CDR3, the DNA is TGTGCCATCTGGACGACAGGCCCTTTAAGGACATCCCCGAACACCGGGGAGCTGTTTTTT. Its translation: CAIWTTGPLRTSPNTGELFF.

This rearrangement joins TRBV9 to TRBJ2-7; D is unclear. There are 14 residues in the CDR3. The V end was cut by 0 bases, the J end by 2 bases, with 9 bases between. CDR1 and CDR2 from the germline V gene are SGDLS and YYNGEE. The CDR3 DNA follows: TGTGCCAGCAGCGTAGGTCCACAGACCTACGAGCAGTACTTC. This translates into CASSVGPQTYEQYF. The variable domain in full, completed from reference TRBV9 and TRBJ2-7, reads DSGVTQTPKHLITATGQRVTLRCSPRSGDLSVYWYQQSLDQGLQFLIQYYNGEERAKGNILERFSAQQFPDLHSELNLSSLELGDSALYFCASSVGPQTYEQYFGPGTRLTVT.

The V and J genes are TRBV6-5 and TRBJ2-7; 8 bases match TRBD2. Looked up from germline, CDR1 is MNHEY and CDR2 is SVGAGI. With 6 bases clipped from V and 1 base from J, the junction kept 5 bases outside the gene matches. CDR3 length: 14 residues. The CDR3 nucleotides are TGTGCCAGCAGGACAGCGGGAGTTTCCTACGAGCAGTACTTC. Translation gives CASRTAGVSYEQYF.

This rearrangement joins TRBV10-2 to TRBJ2-1; 10 nucleotides match TRBD2. The J segment lost 7 bases and the V segment lost 11 bases, leaving 11 bases of the junction unmatched. The CDR3 spans 14 residues. Germline-derived CDR1 and CDR2 are WSHSY and SAAADI. DNA for the CDR3: TGCGCCGCCCTTACTAGCGGGATGGGGAATGAGCAGTTCTTC. Protein product: CAALTSGMGNEQFF.

V usage is TRBV27 and J usage is TRBJ2-2, with 7 bases identical to TRBD2. J was trimmed by 8 bases and V by 10 bases; bases with no gene match: 13. The CDR3 loop spans 14 amino acids. Germline V gene lookup returns CDR1 MNHEY and CDR2 SMNVEV (reference sequence). In DNA form, the CDR3 reads TGTGCCACCAGGACTAGTAATTTTATTGGGGAGCTGTTTTTT. Translating it yields CATRTSNFIGELFF.

The chain uses TRBV27 and TRBJ2-7; a weak D match, TRBD2 (5 bases). Germline lookup yields CDR1 MNHEY and CDR2 SMNVEV (reference sequence). V lost 2 bases to trimming and J lost 7 bases, with 18 bases between them. The CDR3 runs 15 residues. The CDR3 protein is CASSLIPRGTKEQYF. Here the CDR3 DNA reads TGTGCCAGCAGTTTAATCCCCCGGGGAACTAAAGAGCAGTACTTC.

The CDR3 protein is CSVEGRPSGRGSYEQYF. The CDR3 region has the DNA TGCAGCGTTGAAGGACGACCTAGCGGGCGGGGATCCTACGAGCAGTACTTC. This sequence joins TRBV29-1 and TRBJ2-7; 8 nucleotides align to TRBD2. CDR1 is SQVTM and CDR2 is ANQGSEA in the germline V gene. The CDR3 has 17 amino acids. V gave up 1 base and J gave up 1 base; unmatched junction bases: 12.

The chain employs TRBV5-1 and TRBJ1-3, with 8 bases aligning to TRBD1. The CDR3 has 16 amino acids. The V gene's germline CDR1 is SGHRS and CDR2 YFSETQ. J gave up 4 bases and V 1 base, and 7 bases lay outside the gene matches. The CDR3 here is CASSLNQGAAGNTIYF. CDR3 DNA: TGCGCCAGCAGCTTGAATCAGGGGGCTGCCGGAAACACCATATATTTT.

The J gene is TRBJ1-1, the V gene TRBV12-5, with D tentatively TRBD1 (6 bases). CDR1 and CDR2 (germline): LGHNT, FRNRAP. V was cut by 6 bases and J by 2 bases, with 16 bases left in between. This CDR3 is built from 15 residues. CDR3 protein: CASGNIQGTNTEAFF. The CDR3 region has the DNA TGTGCTAGTGGAAACATCCAGGGGACCAACACTGAAGCTTTCTTT.

In this sample, this clone turned up once. The V call is TRBV7-9, the J call TRBJ2-7; the D is unclear. The CDR3 runs 13 residues. Germline V gene lookup returns CDR1 SEHNR and CDR2 FQNEAQ (reference sequence). V lost 7 bases and J 3 bases, leaving 13 bases between the germline ends. The CDR3 region is CASTLAPSYEQYF. CDR3 DNA: TGTGCCAGCACCCTTGCCCCCAGCTACGAGCAGTACTTC.

This chain links TRBV25-1 with TRBJ2-7; the match to TRBD1 covers 11 bases. CDR1 and CDR2 from the germline V gene are MGHDK and SYGVNS. This CDR3 is 15 amino acids long. The V segment lost 1 base and the J segment 4 bases; nucleotides outside the gene matches: 3. CDR3 DNA sequence: TGTGCCAGCAGTGAATTTGGGACAGGGGGATACGAGCAGTACTTC. It specifies CASSEFGTGGYEQYF.

The gene calls are TRBV24-1 and TRBJ2-6; TRBD2 is a possible D gene (5 bases). V gave up 6 bases and J gave up 4 bases, with 9 bases separating them. The V gene's germline CDR1 is KGHDR and CDR2 SFDVKD. CDR3 length: 14 residues. DNA of the CDR3: TGTGCCACCAGTCGGGGAGACGGGGCCAACGTCCTGACTTTC. It codes for CATSRGDGANVLTF.

This chain joins TRBV2 and TRBJ2-7; 12 bases agree with TRBD1. Germline lookup yields CDR1 SNHLY and CDR2 FYNNEI. V shed 7 bases, J shed 6 bases, and the junction held 4 bases outside the gene matches. CDR3 length: 13 amino acids. As DNA, the CDR3 is TGTGCCAGCACCGGGACAGGGGGCCTCGAGCAGTACTTC. Residues: CASTGTGGLEQYF. The full variable domain, completed using reference TRBV2 and TRBJ2-7, is EPEVTQTPSHQVTQMGQEVILRCVPISNHLYFYWYRQILGQKVEFLVSFYNNEISEKSEIFDDQFSVERPDGSNFTLKIRSTKLEDSAMYFCASTGTGGLEQYFGPGTRLTVT.

This chain uses TRBV11-2 with TRBJ2-2; D perhaps matches TRBD2 (5 bases). The germline V gene has CDR1 SGHAT and CDR2 FQNNGV. The CDR3 sequence is 15 residues long. The ends were cut back, 3 bases at V and 8 bases at J, with 16 bases in the middle. Here the CDR3 reads CASSFGLALKGELFF. The CDR3, as DNA: TGTGCCAGCAGCTTTGGGCTAGCCCTAAAGGGGGAGCTGTTTTTT.

The rearrangement joins TRBV7-8 to TRBJ1-1, with unresolved D. V was cut by 2 bases and J by 5 bases, with 6 bases left in between. The CDR3 extends over 12 amino acids. Per the germline V gene, CDR1 is SGHVS and CDR2 is FQNEAQ. The CDR3 DNA reads as TGTGCCAGCAGCTTACCCCAGACTGAAGCTTTCTTT. Translated: CASSLPQTEAFF.

This CDR3 is CASSGTQLTTGYTF. The CDR3 region has the DNA TGTGCCTCGAGTGGGACTCAACTAACGACTGGCTACACCTTC. The J gene is TRBJ1-2, the V gene TRBV9; D might be TRBD1 (5 bases). CDR1 is SGDLS and CDR2 is YYNGEE in the germline V gene. Trimming took 10 bases from V and 7 from J, leaving 23 bases between them. This CDR3 contains 14 residues.

The chain recombines TRBV6-2 or TRBV6-3 with TRBJ2-7, with TRBD1 as a possible D gene (5 bases). Per the germline V gene, CDR1 is MNHEY and CDR2 is SVGEGT. The CDR3 covers 14 residues. V was trimmed by 0 bases and J by 3 bases, leaving 9 bases between them. CDR3 in amino acids: CASSYSTQVYEQYF. The DNA for the CDR3 is TGTGCCAGCAGTTACTCGACACAGGTCTACGAGCAGTACTTC.

This clone occurred once. The CDR3 DNA sequence: TGTGCCAGCAGCCACCTAGGTGAGGGTACGAACTATGGCTACACCTTC. Its translation is CASSHLGEGTNYGYTF. The chain has TRBV28 and TRBJ1-2; no definite D call. CDR1 MDHEN and CDR2 SYDVKM come from the germline V gene. This CDR3 comprises 16 residues. V lost 6 bases, J lost 2 bases, and 19 bases lay in between.